This T cell receptor (beta chain) stems from a study of CD8 T cells in Susac syndrome. Overall study: Among the Susac syndrome patients who underwent sequencing, about six had clinically active disease, while eight of them were in remission.

The V end lost 0 bases, the J end lost 4 bases, and 18 bases lay between the germline ends. Germline CDR1 and CDR2: LGHNA and YNFKEQ. The CDR3 covers 18 residues. RNA amounts of roughly 0.45 to 1 ug underwent reverse transcription with random hexamers. The method of amplification for TCR beta CDR3 was immunoSEQ multiplex PCR, covering 54 Vbeta and 13 Jbeta. MiXCR, applied by TCRdb to the immunoSEQ multiplex PCR reads, yields one record per CDR3 protein. The sample shows approximately 190,000 distinct CDR3 sequences, more than 85% of them seen only once. Under recently defined diagnostic criteria, the patients with Susac syndrome qualified as having definite or probable disease.

V gene TRBV4-2 combines with J gene TRBJ1-4, with D possibly matching TRBD1 (6 bases). The sample was CD4+ T cells from PBMCs. This receptor was taken from a human donor with Susac syndrome. The CDR3 nucleotides read TGTGCCAGCAGCCAAGAATTCTCAGGGGCCGGGGGTAATGAAAAACTGTTTTTT. Protein: CASSQEFSGAGGNEKLFF.